This TCR beta chain was sequenced in a study of blood T cell repertoires in COVID-19. About the research overall: Sources were T cells, B-cell-depleted T cells, or PBMCs; the material itself was cDNA or gDNA.

In the source study's methods: The assay estimated nucleated cells by amplifying reference gene primers. This table comes from immunoSEQ multiplex PCR, and its TCRdb copy is limited to in-frame clones, with some not included. V, J and clone size are taken as reported in that table, and D and trimming were inferred from the DNA itself. The data show fewer than 400,000 clones, 85% seen once. This TCR came from a woman under 30 with acute or convalescent COVID-19. Sequenced material: peripheral blood.

The CDR3 nucleotides are TGTGCCAGCAGTTTACGGCTAGCGGGAGTTTTTGAGCAGTTCTTC. This gives the protein CASSLRLAGVFEQFF. The chain joins TRBV28 to TRBJ2-1, with 10 bases that match TRBD2. This CDR3 comprises 15 residues. Germline V gives CDR1 MDHEN, CDR2 SYDVKM. With V trimmed by 2 bases and J by 9 bases, 7 bases remained unmatched.